The entry below gives a single T cell receptor beta chain sequence along with its context. The data stem from a study of patients and donors after allogeneic stem cell transplantation. TCRdb re-derived calls from the RT-PCR reads in MiXCR, one entry per CDR3 protein. This sample has 920,000 or so distinct CDR3 sequences, with about a sixth found just once. V was pared by 1 base and J by 3 bases, with 10 bases of the junction left unmatched. The CDR3 is made up of 19 amino acids. Per germline, CDR1 MNHEY and CDR2 SVGEGT. This clonotype was sampled from a human donor who was either an allogeneic HSCT recipient or a stem cell or donor lymphocyte infusion donor (not recorded which). It is not recorded whose cells these are; they may come from a transplant donor. This rearrangement joins TRBV6-2 or TRBV6-3 to TRBJ2-1; 12 bases agree with TRBD2. Material: blood, either unsorted or a sorted T cell fraction (not recorded which). In nucleotides, the CDR3 is TGTGCCAGCAGTTACTTGGCTAGCGGGGGGGCGCGAATCTACAATGAGCAGTTCTTC. Its protein product is CASSYLASGGARIYNEQFF.